The 24 T cell receptor beta chains below come from one sample, sequenced in a study of cytomegalovirus exposure and HLA in healthy donors. Vbeta (60) and Jbeta (13) primers were used in the PCR. TCRdb keeps only in-frame clones here, not all; method: immunoSEQ multiplex PCR. The table records about 160,000 clones, 75% to 90% of them present only once. The sequencing sample was made of PBMCs. Receptors were obtained from a woman under 30 in good health and CMV-seronegative.

The chain couples TRBV6-1 to TRBJ1-5, with TRBD1 matching 7 bases. In germline, CDR1 is MNHNS, CDR2 SASEGT. V lost 1 base to trimming and J lost 0 bases; unmatched junction nucleotides: 12. The CDR3 covers 19 residues. CDR3 coding DNA: TGTGCCAGCAGTGAAGATCCGGGACAGCCATTTTATAGCAATCAGCCCCAGCATTTT. This translates into CASSEDPGQPFYSNQPQHF.

V and J are TRBV6-6 and TRBJ2-3; TRBD2 agrees at 8 bases. CDR3 length equals 15 residues. With V trimmed by 0 bases and J by 3 bases, 2 bases remained unmatched. Germline values: CDR1 MNHNY, CDR2 SVGAGI (reference sequence). The CDR3 nucleotides read TGTGCCAGCAGTTACTCAGCGGGAGTGACAGATACGCAGTATTTT. Protein product: CASSYSAGVTDTQYF.

V gene TRBV29-1 combines with J gene TRBJ2-7; 15 bases match TRBD2. The trim removed 2 bases at V and 3 bases at J, leaving 5 bases unmatched. In germline, CDR1 is SQVTM, CDR2 ANQGSEA. The length of the CDR3 is 16 residues. For the CDR3, the DNA is TGCAGCGTTGAAAGCGGACTAGCGGGGGGGTTCTACGAGCAGTACTTC. Translated: CSVESGLAGGFYEQYF.

This chain uses TRBV28 with TRBJ2-7, with TRBD2 as a possible D gene (5 bases). CDR3 length: 13 residues. Germline V gene lookup returns CDR1 MDHEN and CDR2 SYDVKM. Between the trimmed V and J ends, which lost 5 bases and 2 bases, there was a span of 10 bases. The CDR3 bases are TGTGCCAGCAGTCCGACTAATACCTACGAGCAGTACTTC. This sequence encodes CASSPTNTYEQYF.

The chain's CDR3 is CASSSFNSGRYNEQFF. The CDR3 bases are TGTGCCAGCAGCTCTTTCAATAGCGGACGGTACAATGAGCAGTTCTTC. This chain joins TRBV11-2 and TRBJ2-1; the D gene is possibly TRBD2 (6 bases). V lost 4 bases to trimming and J lost 4 bases, with 17 bases between them. Germline-derived CDR1 and CDR2 are SGHAT and FQNNGV. This CDR3 has 16 amino acids.

The sample holds a few counts of this clone. The gene calls are TRBV12-5 and TRBJ2-1; no clear D. V lost 3 bases, J lost 3 bases, and 6 bases lay in between. CDR1 is LGHNT, CDR2 FRNRAP, per germline. The CDR3 spans 13 residues. The CDR3 DNA follows: TGTGCTAGTGGTTTCTCAGTCTACAATGAGCAGTTCTTC. Its translation: CASGFSVYNEQFF.

The chain is built from TRBV29-1 and TRBJ1-1, with D uncertain. CDR1 and CDR2 from the germline V gene are SQVTM and ANQGSEA. This CDR3 is built from 13 residues. V lost 7 bases to trimming and J lost 3 bases, with 15 bases between them. CDR3 nucleotide sequence: TGCAGCGCTCGGAGGGCGTCTGACACTGAAGCTTTCTTT. Translated, it gives CSARRASDTEAFF.

The V call is TRBV7-8, the J call TRBJ1-6, with a possible D match to TRBD1 (5 bases). The germline V and J ends were trimmed by 7 bases and 14 bases, with 27 bases remaining between them. This CDR3 is built from 16 residues. The germline gives CDR1 SGHVS, CDR2 FQNEAQ. DNA for the CDR3: TGTGCCAGCACCTCAAGGGGTAGACGGGGGTTTGAGGCCCTCCACTTT. Translation gives CASTSRGRRGFEALHF.

As DNA, the CDR3 is TGTGCCACCGAGGACGGCGGGGGGCCCCCTATAAGCTACACCTTC. Translation gives CATEDGGGPPISYTF. The chain employs TRBV6-1 and TRBJ1-2; D perhaps matches TRBD1 (6 bases). Germline V CDR1 and CDR2: MNHNS, SASEGT. V dropped 10 bases and J dropped 9 bases, with 27 bases sitting between them. The CDR3 is made up of 15 amino acids.

The V gene is TRBV9, the J gene TRBJ2-1; 13 bases line up with TRBD2. The CDR3 loop spans 16 amino acids. V was pared by 0 bases and J by 9 bases, with 6 bases of the junction left unmatched. Per the germline V gene, CDR1 is SGDLS and CDR2 is YYNGEE. In DNA form, the CDR3 reads TGTGCCAGCAGCGTAGGGACTAGCGGGAGCCTGAGTGAGCAGTTCTTC. It yields the protein CASSVGTSGSLSEQFF.

J is TRBJ2-3 and V is TRBV5-1, with 10 bases matching TRBD2. Germline CDR1 SGHRS, CDR2 YFSETQ. V was pared by 1 base and J by 5 bases, with 13 bases of the junction left unmatched. The CDR3 length is 18 residues. This CDR3 reads CASSLSYRASGRVDTQYF. CDR3 sequence (DNA): TGCGCCAGCAGCTTGTCCTACAGGGCCAGCGGGAGGGTAGATACGCAGTATTTT. Drawing the rest from reference TRBV5-1 and TRBJ2-3, the complete variable domain is KAGVTQTPRYLIKTRGQQVTLSCSPISGHRSVSWYQQTPGQGLQFLFEYFSETQRNKGNFPGRFSGRQFSNSRSEMNVSTLELGDSALYLCASSLSYRASGRVDTQYFGPGTRLTVL.

CDR3 sequence reads: CASSKLASTDTQYF. The DNA of the CDR3 is TGTGCCAGCAGCAAACTAGCAAGCACAGATACGCAGTATTTT. This chain joins TRBV7-9 and TRBJ2-3, with D tentatively TRBD2 (6 bases). The V end lost 5 bases, the J end lost 0 bases, and 9 bases lay between the germline ends. This CDR3 has 14 amino acids. Germline CDR1 SEHNR, CDR2 FQNEAQ (reference sequence).

This chain links TRBV4-1 with TRBJ2-5; tentative D call: TRBD2 (5 bases). Germline V CDR1 and CDR2: MGHRA, YSYEKL. This CDR3 spans 16 amino acids. Trimming took off 1 base at V and 2 bases at J, with 14 bases between the two ends. The CDR3 loop reads CASSQGVTSGQETQYF. CDR3 coding DNA: TGCGCCAGCAGCCAAGGGGTGACGAGCGGACAAGAGACCCAGTACTTC.

The chain couples TRBV15 to TRBJ2-5; D is unresolved. In germline, CDR1 is LNHNV, CDR2 YYDKDF (reference sequence). The ends were cut back, 0 bases at V and 4 bases at J, with 3 bases in the middle. The CDR3 runs 12 residues. The CDR3: CATSRDRETQYF. The CDR3 DNA reads as TGTGCCACCAGCAGAGACCGAGAGACCCAGTACTTC.

This clone is a singleton in its sample. This chain links TRBV4-1 with TRBJ1-2; no definite D call. CDR1 and CDR2 from the germline V gene are MGHRA and YSYEKL. V was shortened by 1 base and J by 4 bases, with 13 bases between the two germline ends. The CDR3 spans 15 residues. The CDR3 nucleotides read TGCGCCAGCAGCCAAGCTGGCAGTCCTGTCTATGGCTACACCTTC. Its protein product is CASSQAGSPVYGYTF.

The rearrangement joins TRBV19 to TRBJ1-2, with D possibly matching TRBD1 (6 bases). The CDR3 runs 14 residues. The germline V gene has CDR1 LNHDA and CDR2 SQIVND (reference sequence). V was pared by 1 base and J by 4 bases, with 10 bases between. In DNA form, the CDR3 reads TGTGCCAGTAGTATAGCAGGGGCAAGCTATGGCTACACCTTC. Protein sequence: CASSIAGASYGYTF.

The chain links TRBV19 to TRBJ1-1, with 9 nucleotides matching TRBD1. The CDR3 is made up of 13 amino acids. Germline trimming cut 3 bases from V and 4 bases from J; bases unmatched to any gene: 0. Germline CDR1 and CDR2: LNHDA and SQIVND (reference sequence). The DNA of the CDR3 is TGTGCCAGTAGTATGGGACAGGGCACTGAAGCTTTCTTT. It specifies CASSMGQGTEAFF.

The rearrangement uses TRBV28 and TRBJ2-3; 8 bases are a match to TRBD2. Germline V lookup: CDR1 MDHEN, CDR2 SYDVKM. The junction had 6 bases not matched to a gene; V was cut back by 1 base and J by 6 bases. The CDR3 loop spans 15 amino acids. The chain's CDR3 is CASSLSREGWDTQYF. The CDR3 DNA sequence: TGTGCCAGCAGTTTATCACGGGAGGGGTGGGATACGCAGTATTTT.

This clone turned up a few times. In nucleotides, the CDR3 is TGTGCCAGCAGCGTTAGCGGGAAGATGGACGAGCAGTACTTC. Translating it yields CASSVSGKMDEQYF. The chain joins TRBV9 to TRBJ2-5, with 8 nucleotides matching TRBD2. The J call may be mistaken, given a closer DNA end match to TRBJ2-7. The V gene's germline CDR1 is SGDLS and CDR2 YYNGEE. The CDR3 spans 14 residues.

This CDR3 is CASSTSGGYEQFF. The CDR3 DNA sequence: TGCGCCAGCAGTACTAGCGGGGGATATGAGCAGTTCTTC. This chain connects TRBV10-2 to TRBJ2-1, with 11 bases identical to TRBD2. V trimming: 5 bases; J trimming: 8 bases; junction bases outside the gene matches: 2. The germline V gene encodes CDR1 WSHSY and CDR2 SAAADI. CDR3 length: 13 amino acids.

The chain recombines TRBV5-1 with TRBJ2-7, with D tentatively TRBD1 (6 bases). Looked up from germline, CDR1 is SGHRS and CDR2 is YFSETQ. The V and J ends lost 7 bases and 3 bases respectively, with 20 bases between them. CDR3 length equals 15 residues. In DNA form, the CDR3 reads TGCGCCAGCCGCCTAACAGGGAATTACGGCTACGAGCAGTACTTC. Its protein product is CASRLTGNYGYEQYF.

The chain joins TRBV5-1 to TRBJ2-3; 14 bases fit TRBD2. The trim removed 7 bases at V and 4 bases at J, leaving 8 bases unmatched. Germline CDR1 is SGHRS and CDR2 is YFSETQ. The length of the CDR3 is 16 residues. CDR3 DNA: TGCGCCAGCGGCCCGGGACTAGCGGGAGTGGCAGATACGCAGTATTTT. Its translation: CASGPGLAGVADTQYF.

This clone was found a few times. The chain is built from TRBV4-1 and TRBJ2-6; tentative D call: TRBD1 (5 bases). V gave up 1 base and J gave up 2 bases, with 6 bases separating them. Germline V CDR1 and CDR2: MGHRA, YSYEKL. The CDR3 spans 15 residues. DNA for the CDR3: TGCGCCAGCAGCCAAGTAGGGGCTGGGGCCAACGTCCTGACTTTC. Protein product: CASSQVGAGANVLTF.

The chain uses TRBV6-5 and TRBJ2-7, with D perhaps matching TRBD2 (5 bases). The CDR3 has 14 residues. V gave up 7 bases and J gave up 5 bases, with 18 bases separating them. Germline loops: CDR1 MNHEY, CDR2 SVGAGI. CDR3 sequence: CASTLGHPGNEQYF. CDR3 DNA sequence: TGTGCCAGCACCCTAGGGCACCCGGGGAACGAGCAGTACTTC.